These T cell receptor beta chains were read from a single sample in a study of T cells in Graves' hyperthyroidism and ophthalmopathy. TCRdb analysed the multiplex PCR reads with MiXCR anew, one entry per CDR3 protein. The sample lists roughly 290,000 distinct CDR3 sequences; 13% were seen once. The material sequenced was blood. These receptor sequences come from a woman aged 25 to 39 with Graves' hyperthyroidism that later progressed to Graves' ophthalmopathy. The CDR3 runs from the conserved cysteine through the conserved F or W. A D gene is named only where the DNA matches it firmly. The size of a clone is reported for some rows only, either as once, few or many, or as a class for expanded clones.

abundance,j_gene,v_gene,d_gene,CDR3nt,CDR3aa
many,TRBJ1-2,TRBV6-2/TRBV6-3,-,TGTGCCAGCAGTTTCTTCAGGGCGGAGTCATTCGACTATGGCTACACCTTC,CASSFFRAESFDYGYTF
-,TRBJ2-2,TRBV7-9,-,TGTGCCAGCACCCCCAGGGGGAGGGAAGGCACCGGGGAGCTGTTTTTT,CASTPRGREGTGELFF
many,TRBJ2-2,TRBV6-1,TRBD2,TGTGCCAGCAGTTTTCTAGCGGGAGACACCGGGGAGCTGTTTTTT,CASSFLAGDTGELFF
many,TRBJ2-3,TRBV28,TRBD2,TGTGCCACCATGGGGGATAGCGGGACAGATACGCAGTATTTT,CATMGDSGTDTQYF
-,TRBJ1-4,TRBV4-3,-,TGCGCCAGCAGCCAAGTATGGCTAGCTAATGAAAAACTGTTTTTT,CASSQVWLANEKLFF
many,TRBJ2-1,TRBV11-2,TRBD2,TGTGCCAGCAGCTTAGCCACCCCCGGGACTAGCGGATACAATGAGCAGTTCTTC,CASSLATPGTSGYNEQFF
many,TRBJ2-7,TRBV7-3,TRBD1,TGTGCCAGCAGCCCCTCGGGACAGGGATCAACCTACGAGCAGTACTTC,CASSPSGQGSTYEQYF
many,TRBJ2-1,TRBV7-7,TRBD2,TGTGCTAGCAGCCCAGGGACTAGCGGGAGCTCCTACAATGAGCAGTTCTTC,CASSPGTSGSSYNEQFF
many,TRBJ2-7,TRBV11-2,-,TGTGCCAGCAGCTTAGCCGCGGTGACCTCCTACGAGCAGTACTTC,CASSLAAVTSYEQYF
few,TRBJ2-1,TRBV4-1,TRBD2,TGCGCCAGCAGCCTAAGCGGGACTAGCGGGAGGAATGAGCAGTTCTTC,CASSLSGTSGRNEQFF